One and the same sample provided the 31 T cell receptor beta chains below, sequenced in a study of blood T cell repertoires in COVID-19. This table comes from immunoSEQ multiplex PCR, and its TCRdb copy is limited to in-frame clones, with some not included. The repertoire consists of hundreds of thousands of clones, with nearly 90% occurring once and the leading ten covering over 1.5%. The sequenced sample was PBMCs or T cells enriched from blood (not recorded which). All receptors come from a woman younger than 35 with acute COVID-19.

This chain connects TRBV10-3 to TRBJ1-1; D possibly corresponds to TRBD1 (6 bases). This CDR3 is 18 amino acids long. The V and J ends lost 4 bases and 4 bases respectively, with 25 bases between them. CDR1 is ENHRY, CDR2 SYGVKD, per germline. CDR3 nucleotides: TGTGCCATCAGTGCCCCGACAGGTAAAGGTCAAGTAGCCACTGAAGCTTTCTTT. It is translated as CAISAPTGKGQVATEAFF.

V is TRBV15 and J is TRBJ1-2, with D uncertain. Germline lookup yields CDR1 LNHNV and CDR2 YYDKDF (reference sequence). The CDR3 covers 12 residues. V dropped 0 bases and J dropped 7 bases, with 6 bases sitting between them. Here the CDR3 reads CATSRDSGGYTF. The CDR3 bases are TGTGCCACCAGCAGAGATTCCGGTGGCTACACCTTC. The variable domain in full, with the rest retrieved from reference TRBV15 and TRBJ1-2, is DAMVIQNPRYQVTQFGKPVTLSCSQTLNHNVMYWYQQKSSQAPKLLFHYYDKDFNNEADTPDNFQSRRPNTSFCFLDIRSPGLGDTAMYLCATSRDSGGYTFGSGTRLTVV.

This sequence joins TRBV5-6 and TRBJ2-7; D call uncertain. Per germline, CDR1 SGHDT and CDR2 YYEEEE. CDR3 size: 11 residues. The V gene lost 0 bases and the J gene lost 6 bases, with 4 bases spanning the gap. The CDR3: CASSLGAEQYF. The DNA of the CDR3 is TGTGCCAGCAGCTTGGGGGCCGAGCAGTACTTC.

The table lists this clone with a count of one. This chain connects TRBV7-6 to TRBJ2-5; TRBD2 matches at 8 bases. Germline lookup yields CDR1 SGHVS and CDR2 FNYEAQ. CDR3 size: 15 residues. With V trimmed by 4 bases and J by 3 bases, 7 bases remained unmatched. The CDR3 is CASSYAGGQEETQYF. The DNA of the CDR3 is TGTGCCAGCAGCTACGCGGGGGGTCAAGAAGAGACCCAGTACTTC.

The chain employs TRBV3-1 (or the pseudogene TRBV3-2) and TRBJ1-6, with 8 bases that match TRBD1. CDR1 is LGHDT and CDR2 is YNNKEL in the germline V gene (reference sequence). Trimming took 6 bases from V and 4 from J; bases not matched to a gene: 14. CDR3 length: 18 residues. CDR3 sequence reads: CASSSGQVVGRYNSPLHF. CDR3 coding DNA: TGTGCCAGCAGTTCGGGACAGGTCGTGGGAAGATATAATTCACCCCTCCACTTT.

This chain uses TRBV19 with TRBJ2-1; 9 positions match TRBD2. V lost 9 bases, J lost 3 bases, and 3 bases stayed unmatched. Germline V CDR1 and CDR2: LNHDA, SQIVND (reference sequence). The length of the CDR3 is 13 residues. Here the CDR3 DNA reads TGTGCCAGCGGACTAGCGCTCTACAATGAGCAGTTCTTC. It is translated as CASGLALYNEQFF.

The chain couples TRBV6-2 or TRBV6-3 to TRBJ2-2; 9 bases match TRBD2. The junction had 5 bases not matched to a gene; V was cut back by 0 bases and J by 6 bases. The germline gives CDR1 MNHEY, CDR2 SVGEGT. The CDR3 totals 16 residues. The CDR3 loop reads CASSYSGGGASGELFF. Here the CDR3 DNA reads TGTGCCAGCAGTTACTCTGGCGGGGGGGCCTCCGGGGAGCTGTTTTTT.

The chain recombines TRBV20-1 with TRBJ2-1; D may be TRBD1 (6 bases). V lost 3 bases, J lost 0 bases, and 12 bases lay in between. The CDR3 spans 15 residues. The V gene's germline CDR1 is DFQATT and CDR2 SNEGSKA (reference sequence). CDR3 DNA: TGCAGTGCTAGTGGGGGCTTGATCTCCTACAATGAGCAGTTCTTC. The encoded protein is CSASGGLISYNEQFF.

This chain joins TRBV29-1 and TRBJ2-5; 7 bases are a match to TRBD2. The CDR3 is made up of 17 amino acids. The germline gives CDR1 SQVTM, CDR2 ANQGSEA. V lost 0 bases, J lost 6 bases, and 16 bases stayed unmatched. CDR3 loop: CSVEDLASGEAIKTQYF. The CDR3 DNA sequence: TGCAGCGTTGAAGATCTTGCCAGCGGGGAAGCTATAAAGACCCAGTACTTC.

V usage is TRBV11-2 and J usage is TRBJ1-2; D gene uncertain. CDR3 length: 14 residues. Germline CDR1 and CDR2: SGHAT and FQNNGV. The V end lost 0 bases, the J end lost 2 bases, and 7 bases lay between the germline ends. The CDR3: CASSLDSGNYGYTF. Written as DNA, the CDR3 is TGTGCCAGCAGCTTAGATTCCGGGAACTATGGCTACACCTTC.

The V gene is TRBV18, the J gene TRBJ1-2; tentative D call: TRBD1 (6 bases). Germline V gene lookup returns CDR1 KGHSH and CDR2 LQKENI. CDR3 length: 16 amino acids. The V end lost 3 bases, the J end lost 5 bases, and 19 bases lay between the germline ends. The chain's CDR3 is CASSPSTGIFKYGYTF. The CDR3 nucleotides read TGTGCCAGCTCACCGTCCACAGGGATCTTTAAGTATGGCTACACCTTC.

The V and J genes are TRBV6-5 and TRBJ2-1; 7 bases align to TRBD2. CDR1 and CDR2 from the germline V gene are MNHEY and SVGAGI. The CDR3 sequence is 14 residues long. V dropped 0 bases and J dropped 8; count of bases not matched to a gene: 4. CDR3 amino acids: CASSYSPSGDEQFF. The CDR3 bases are TGTGCCAGCAGTTACTCTCCTAGCGGCGATGAGCAGTTCTTC.

The chain uses TRBV30 and TRBJ1-2, with 11 bases identical to TRBD1. V gave up 7 bases and J gave up 4 bases; unmatched junction bases: 11. Germline V gene lookup returns CDR1 GTSNPN and CDR2 SVGIG (reference sequence). The CDR3 contains 15 residues. CDR3 in amino acids: CASFNAGTGGYGYTF. The CDR3 DNA reads as TGTGCCTCCTTCAATGCCGGGACAGGGGGCTATGGCTACACCTTC.

The chain has TRBV11-2 and TRBJ2-4; TRBD2 agrees at 11 bases. Germline loops: CDR1 SGHAT, CDR2 FQNNGV. The CDR3 loop spans 17 amino acids. The V and J ends lost 5 bases and 6 bases, in that order; junction bases with no gene match: 12. The CDR3: CASSPRISGGARNIQYF. CDR3 nucleotides: TGTGCCAGCAGCCCCCGAATTAGCGGGGGGGCCCGAAACATTCAGTACTTC.

The CDR3 loop is CASSPSSAEYNEQFF. The CDR3 DNA sequence: TGCGCCAGCAGCCCCTCTAGCGCCGAATACAATGAGCAGTTCTTC. The gene calls are TRBV4-3 and TRBJ2-1, with D maybe TRBD2 (6 bases). The V and J ends lost 4 bases and 4 bases respectively, with 14 bases between them. Per the germline V gene, CDR1 is LGHNA and CDR2 is YSLEER. The CDR3 consists of 15 residues.

Only a few counts were recorded for this clone. The gene calls are TRBV30 and TRBJ2-2; no firm D call. Between the trimmed V and J ends, which lost 1 base and 4 bases, there was a span of 7 bases. Germline V gene sequence: CDR1 GTSNPN, CDR2 SVGIG (reference sequence). CDR3 size: 13 residues. CDR3 loop: CAWSAQVTGELFF. As DNA, the CDR3 is TGTGCCTGGAGTGCCCAGGTCACCGGGGAGCTGTTTTTT.

Regarding this clone: The same CDR3 is also encoded by other DNA sequences in this sample. This chain links TRBV5-1 with TRBJ2-2, with 11 bases lining up with TRBD2. This CDR3 comprises 17 residues. V lost 1 base and J lost 0; bases outside the gene matches: 2. Looked up from germline, CDR1 is SGHRS and CDR2 is YFSETQ. The CDR3 nucleotides are TGCGCCAGCAGCTTGCTAGCGGGGGGTACGAACACCGGGGAGCTGTTTTTT. This codes for CASSLLAGGTNTGELFF.

The chain recombines TRBV7-9 with TRBJ1-2; D may be TRBD1 (5 bases). This CDR3 has 16 residues. V was cut by 6 bases and J by 7 bases, with 24 bases left in between. Germline CDR1 and CDR2: SEHNR and FQNEAQ (reference sequence). The CDR3 DNA follows: TGTGCCAGCAGTCACTACTCCCTGGGAATTCAGGGTGGCTACACCTTC. Translated, it gives CASSHYSLGIQGGYTF.

J is TRBJ2-5 and V is TRBV19, with 8 bases lining up with TRBD1. With 7 bases clipped from V and 4 bases from J, the junction kept 11 bases outside the gene matches. The V gene's germline CDR1 is LNHDA and CDR2 SQIVND (reference sequence). This CDR3 contains 15 residues. The chain's CDR3 is CASKAPGQGRETQYF. Here the CDR3 DNA reads TGTGCCAGTAAGGCCCCCGGACAGGGAAGAGAGACCCAGTACTTC.

The chain carries TRBV6-5 and TRBJ2-7, with 9 bases matching TRBD1. Germline V lookup: CDR1 MNHEY, CDR2 SVGAGI. Trimming removed 10 bases from V and 4 bases from J; junction bases left unmatched: 11. CDR3 size: 14 residues. The CDR3 DNA reads TGTGCCACTCGAAGGGACAGGGAAAATTACGAGCAGTACTTC. Its protein is CATRRDRENYEQYF.

The gene calls are TRBV19 and TRBJ2-4, with TRBD2 as a possible D gene (5 bases). V lost 2 bases to trimming and J lost 9 bases, with 8 bases between them. Germline CDR1 LNHDA, CDR2 SQIVND (reference sequence). The CDR3 has 12 residues. The DNA of the CDR3 is TGTGCCAGTAGTATACTGGCGGGCATTCAGTACTTC. Its protein is CASSILAGIQYF. Drawing the rest from reference TRBV19 and TRBJ2-4, the complete variable domain is DGGITQSPKYLFRKEGQNVTLSCEQNLNHDAMYWYRQDPGQGLRLIYYSQIVNDFQKGDIAEGYSVSREKKESFPLTVTSAQKNPTAFYLCASSILAGIQYFGAGTRLSVL.

The chain joins TRBV6-5 to TRBJ2-2; perhaps TRBD1 as D (6 bases). The V end lost 2 bases, the J end lost 4 bases, and 8 bases lay between the germline ends. The CDR3 contains 14 residues. Germline lookup yields CDR1 MNHEY and CDR2 SVGAGI. CDR3 residues: CASSYGRGTGELFF. The CDR3 DNA follows: TGTGCCAGCAGTTACGGCAGGGGCACCGGGGAGCTGTTTTTT.

The chain has TRBV24-1 and TRBJ2-2, with D possibly matching TRBD2 (5 bases). Trimming took 1 base from V and 5 from J, leaving 13 bases between them. The CDR3 spans 16 residues. CDR1 KGHDR and CDR2 SFDVKD come from the germline V gene. This CDR3 reads CATSDFGRGQTGELFF. The CDR3 DNA sequence: TGTGCCACCAGTGATTTCGGACGAGGGCAGACCGGGGAGCTGTTTTTT.

This clone was recorded many times. The CDR3 bases are TGTGCCAGCACCCCATCTAGCGGAAACACCGGGGAGCTGTTTTTT. Protein sequence: CASTPSSGNTGELFF. V gene TRBV27 combines with J gene TRBJ2-2; 7 bases fit TRBD2. Per germline, CDR1 MNHEY and CDR2 SMNVEV (reference sequence). The CDR3 loop spans 15 amino acids. With V trimmed by 7 bases and J by 2 bases, 7 bases remained unmatched.

The V gene is TRBV12-3 or TRBV12-4, the J gene TRBJ1-1, with 7 bases aligning to TRBD1. This CDR3 has 13 amino acids. The V and J ends lost 8 bases and 6 bases, in that order; junction bases with no gene match: 9. Written as DNA, the CDR3 is TGTGCCAGCTCCGACAGGGTTTTCGCTGAAGCTTTCTTT. It yields the protein CASSDRVFAEAFF.

This CDR3 is CASSDSTGGKQYF. The DNA for the CDR3 is TGTGCCAGCAGTGATTCGACAGGGGGAAAGCAGTACTTC. V gene TRBV2 combines with J gene TRBJ2-7; 9 nucleotides match TRBD1. The CDR3 is 13 residues long. Germline CDR1 and CDR2: SNHLY and FYNNEI. J lost 8 bases, V lost 3 bases, and 5 bases had no gene match.

The rearrangement joins TRBV19 to TRBJ2-5; tentative D call: TRBD2 (6 bases). This CDR3 has 15 residues. The germline V gene encodes CDR1 LNHDA and CDR2 SQIVND (reference sequence). V dropped 6 bases and J dropped 4 bases, with 18 bases sitting between them. The CDR3 DNA reads TGTGCCAGTAGCACCCCGCGGGAAAGGCCAGAGACCCAGTACTTC. It is translated as CASSTPRERPETQYF.

This rearrangement joins TRBV7-9 to TRBJ1-5, with D possibly matching TRBD1 (5 bases). The CDR3 has 16 amino acids. The V gene's germline CDR1 is SEHNR and CDR2 FQNEAQ (reference sequence). Between the trimmed V and J ends, which lost 5 bases and 1 base, there was a span of 15 bases. Written as DNA, the CDR3 is TGTGCCAGCAGCGGGGGACTTCCTGGGAGCAATCAGCCCCAGCATTTT. Translated: CASSGGLPGSNQPQHF.

The CDR3 DNA reads TGTGCCAGCAGTTACGAGGCTAGCGGGACCACAGATACGCAGTATTTT. It is translated as CASSYEASGTTDTQYF. This chain joins TRBV6-5 and TRBJ2-3; 9 positions agree with TRBD2. From germline, CDR1 is MNHEY and CDR2 SVGAGI. This CDR3 region has 16 residues. The J segment lost 2 bases and the V segment lost 2 bases, leaving 5 bases of the junction unmatched.

This clone was observed a few times. The rearrangement joins TRBV28 to TRBJ2-1; 14 nucleotides align to TRBD2. Looked up from germline, CDR1 is MDHEN and CDR2 is SYDVKM. The CDR3 runs 16 residues. V was pared by 4 bases and J by 6 bases, with 5 bases of the junction left unmatched. CDR3 DNA sequence: TGTGCCAGCAGTTCCCGGACTAGCGGGAGGCCCAATGAGCAGTTCTTC. Its translation is CASSSRTSGRPNEQFF.

V usage is TRBV7-2 and J usage is TRBJ1-2, with 7 bases fitting TRBD1. The trim removed 0 bases at V and 3 bases at J, leaving 4 bases unmatched. CDR3 length: 15 residues. Germline CDR1 and CDR2: SGHTA and FQGNSA. The CDR3 DNA is TGTGCCAGCAGCTTAGCCTGGGACAGCTACTATGGCTACACCTTC. Residues: CASSLAWDSYYGYTF.